This T cell receptor (beta chain) appears in the sequencing data of a study of blood T cell repertoires in COVID-19. Study-wide background: Spain, Italy and the United States supplied samples that represented acute and convalescent COVID-19.

Original methodology: Reference gene primer amplification gave estimated nucleated cell counts. Sequencing used immunoSEQ multiplex PCR; TCRdb keeps in-frame clones, though not all of them. The V and J calls and clone size are taken from that table; D and trimming were inferred from the DNA. Here the sample spans 200,000 to 300,000 clones, roughly four fifths being singletons. The V and J ends lost 1 base and 10 bases, in that order; junction bases with no gene match: 2. The CDR3 consists of 12 residues. The sequencing sample was made of peripheral blood. The V and J genes are TRBV12-3 or TRBV12-4 and TRBJ1-1; 8 nucleotides line up with TRBD1. This clonotype was sampled from a woman older than 75 with acute or convalescent COVID-19. The CDR3: CASSLGQGRAFF. The CDR3, as DNA: TGTGCCAGCAGTTTAGGACAGGGGAGAGCTTTCTTT.